This T cell receptor (beta chain) is from a study of blood T cell repertoires in COVID-19. Study in general: Acute and convalescent COVID-19 specimens originated in the United States, Italy and Spain. Sample material is recorded as cDNA or gDNA derived from T cells, B-cell-depleted T cells, or PBMCs.

This clone was counted between two and nine times. Germline CDR1 and CDR2: SNHLY and FYNNEI. Trimming pared 8 bases from V and 3 bases from J, leaving 13 bases between. The CDR3 extends over 13 amino acids. As processed by the authors: Reference gene primer amplification in the assay estimated nucleated cell counts. The protocol was immunoSEQ multiplex PCR, while the TCRdb copy is restricted to in-frame clones and leaves out a portion. D and trimming come from the DNA, and the V and J calls and clone size come from that table. Among 70,000 to 90,000 clones, about 79% were seen once, and the ten largest hold around a sixth.

V gene TRBV2 combines with J gene TRBJ2-5, with D possibly TRBD2 on 5 matching bases. What was sequenced was peripheral blood. This clonotype was sampled from a human donor in a cohort sampled during active COVID-19. This CDR3 is CASGNGLEETQYF. In nucleotides, the CDR3 is TGTGCCAGCGGGAACGGACTGGAAGAGACCCAGTACTTC.